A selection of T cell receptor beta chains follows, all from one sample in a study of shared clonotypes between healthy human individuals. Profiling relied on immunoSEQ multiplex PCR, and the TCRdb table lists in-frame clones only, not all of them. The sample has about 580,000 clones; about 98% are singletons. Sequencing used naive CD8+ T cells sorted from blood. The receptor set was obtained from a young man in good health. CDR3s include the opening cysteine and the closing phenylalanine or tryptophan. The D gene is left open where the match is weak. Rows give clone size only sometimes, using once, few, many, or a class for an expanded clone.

cdr3_aa: CASISTVDSGYQETQYF
cdr3_nt: TGTGCCAGCATCTCCACGGTCGACTCAGGGTACCAAGAGACCCAGTACTTC
v_call: TRBV7-9
j_call: TRBJ2-5
clone_size: -
d_call: -

cdr3_aa: CSVVPGRQDFDTQYF
cdr3_nt: TGCAGCGTCGTACCCGGGAGACAGGATTTTGATACGCAGTATTTT
v_call: TRBV29-1
j_call: TRBJ2-3
clone_size: -
d_call: -

cdr3_aa: CASSLVEGTGELFF
cdr3_nt: TGTGCCAGCAGCTTAGTGGAGGGGACCGGGGAGCTGTTTTTT
v_call: TRBV7-9
j_call: TRBJ2-2
clone_size: -
d_call: -

cdr3_aa: CASSPLGPDSSYEQYF
cdr3_nt: TGTGCCAGCAGCCCGTTAGGGCCGGACAGCTCCTACGAGCAGTACTTC
v_call: TRBV7-6
j_call: TRBJ2-7
clone_size: -
d_call: -

cdr3_aa: CASSFTPIGIAKNIQYF
cdr3_nt: TGTGCCAGCAGTTTCACCCCGATTGGCATAGCCAAAAACATTCAGTACTTC
v_call: TRBV27
j_call: TRBJ2-4
clone_size: -
d_call: -

cdr3_aa: CASSFVTSGTAEQFF
cdr3_nt: TGTGCCAGCAGTTTTGTGACTAGCGGGACAGCTGAGCAGTTCTTC
v_call: TRBV27
j_call: TRBJ2-1
clone_size: -
d_call: TRBD2

cdr3_aa: CASSSGLATSYEQYF
cdr3_nt: TGCGCCAGCAGCTCCGGACTAGCGACATCCTACGAGCAGTACTTC
v_call: TRBV5-1
j_call: TRBJ2-7
clone_size: -
d_call: TRBD2

cdr3_aa: CSVEGSGTPNGYTF
cdr3_nt: TGCAGCGTTGAAGGGTCCGGGACTCCGAATGGCTACACCTTC
v_call: TRBV29-1
j_call: TRBJ1-2
clone_size: once
d_call: -

cdr3_aa: CAWIRPDNYGYTF
cdr3_nt: TGTGCCTGGATTCGCCCGGATAACTATGGCTACACCTTC
v_call: TRBV30
j_call: TRBJ1-2
clone_size: -
d_call: -

cdr3_aa: CASSARSQGQGLYEQYF
cdr3_nt: TGTGCCAGCAGCGCAAGGAGCCAGGGACAGGGTCTCTACGAGCAGTACTTC
v_call: TRBV7-9
j_call: TRBJ2-7
clone_size: -
d_call: TRBD1

cdr3_aa: CASREQGNYEQYF
cdr3_nt: TGTGCCAGCAGGGAGCAGGGGAATTACGAGCAGTACTTC
v_call: TRBV27
j_call: TRBJ2-7
clone_size: -
d_call: -

cdr3_aa: CASTITYNEQFF
cdr3_nt: TGCGCCAGCACTATCACCTACAATGAGCAGTTCTTC
v_call: TRBV10-2
j_call: TRBJ2-1
clone_size: -
d_call: -

cdr3_aa: CASSSGTGGGQPQHF
cdr3_nt: TGTGCCAGCAGCTCCGGGACAGGGGGTGGGCAGCCCCAGCATTTT
v_call: TRBV6-5
j_call: TRBJ1-5
clone_size: -
d_call: TRBD1

cdr3_aa: CASSGGDRGSLYEQYF
cdr3_nt: TGCGCCAGCAGTGGGGGGGATAGAGGCAGCCTCTACGAGCAGTACTTC
v_call: TRBV10-1
j_call: TRBJ2-7
clone_size: -
d_call: -

cdr3_aa: CASSLMGLSSYEQYF
cdr3_nt: TGTGCCAGCAGCCTAATGGGGCTGAGCTCCTACGAGCAGTACTTC
v_call: TRBV5-5
j_call: TRBJ2-7
clone_size: -
d_call: -

cdr3_aa: CASSYLAGGHSEAFF
cdr3_nt: TGTGCCAGCAGTTATCTGGCAGGGGGTCACTCCGAAGCTTTCTTT
v_call: TRBV6-5
j_call: TRBJ1-1
clone_size: once
d_call: TRBD1

cdr3_aa: CASSSYRGLTGELFF
cdr3_nt: TGTGCCAGCAGCAGTTACCGGGGCTTAACCGGGGAGCTGTTTTTT
v_call: TRBV7-6
j_call: TRBJ2-2
clone_size: once
d_call: -

cdr3_aa: CASSSGQGFPGELFF
cdr3_nt: TGTGCCAGTAGTAGCGGACAGGGGTTCCCCGGGGAGCTGTTTTTT
v_call: TRBV19
j_call: TRBJ2-2
clone_size: -
d_call: TRBD1

cdr3_aa: CASSPDIGQGNTEAFF
cdr3_nt: TGTGCCAGCAGCCCCGACATAGGACAGGGCAACACTGAAGCTTTCTTT
v_call: TRBV7-2
j_call: TRBJ1-1
clone_size: -
d_call: TRBD1

cdr3_aa: CASSLVSGPSNEQYF
cdr3_nt: TGTGCCAGTAGCCTAGTCTCAGGACCCAGTAACGAGCAGTACTTC
v_call: TRBV19
j_call: TRBJ2-7
clone_size: -
d_call: -

cdr3_aa: CASSLFVGLADNTGELFF
cdr3_nt: TGTGCCAGCAGCTTATTTGTTGGACTAGCGGATAACACCGGGGAGCTGTTTTTT
v_call: TRBV11-2
j_call: TRBJ2-2
clone_size: -
d_call: TRBD2

cdr3_aa: CASSPQLAGDPNEQFF
cdr3_nt: TGTGCCAGCAGTCCGCAGCTAGCGGGAGATCCCAATGAGCAGTTCTTC
v_call: TRBV27
j_call: TRBJ2-1
clone_size: -
d_call: TRBD2

cdr3_aa: CASRRKPPPDTQYF
cdr3_nt: TGTGCCAGCAGACGAAAACCCCCCCCAGATACGCAGTATTTT
v_call: TRBV7-9
j_call: TRBJ2-3
clone_size: -
d_call: -

cdr3_aa: CASSTGLTGIKDTEAFF
cdr3_nt: TGTGCCAGCAGCACAGGTTTGACAGGGATTAAGGACACTGAAGCTTTCTTT
v_call: TRBV9
j_call: TRBJ1-1
clone_size: -
d_call: TRBD1

cdr3_aa: CASSAHGTGVEQYF
cdr3_nt: TGTGCCAGCAGCGCCCACGGGACAGGGGTCGAGCAGTACTTC
v_call: TRBV7-6
j_call: TRBJ2-7
clone_size: -
d_call: TRBD1

cdr3_aa: CASSPVPITDTQYF
cdr3_nt: TGTGCCAGCAGCCCGGTACCAATAACAGATACGCAGTATTTT
v_call: TRBV13
j_call: TRBJ2-3
clone_size: -
d_call: -

cdr3_aa: CASSDGTGVGISNQPQHF
cdr3_nt: TGTGCCAGCTCGGATGGGACAGGGGTCGGTATTAGCAATCAGCCCCAGCATTTT
v_call: TRBV18
j_call: TRBJ1-5
clone_size: -
d_call: TRBD1

cdr3_aa: CASSLGTGAEQPQHF
cdr3_nt: TGTGCCAGCAGCTTAGGGACAGGGGCCGAACAGCCCCAGCATTTT
v_call: TRBV7-9
j_call: TRBJ1-5
clone_size: -
d_call: TRBD1